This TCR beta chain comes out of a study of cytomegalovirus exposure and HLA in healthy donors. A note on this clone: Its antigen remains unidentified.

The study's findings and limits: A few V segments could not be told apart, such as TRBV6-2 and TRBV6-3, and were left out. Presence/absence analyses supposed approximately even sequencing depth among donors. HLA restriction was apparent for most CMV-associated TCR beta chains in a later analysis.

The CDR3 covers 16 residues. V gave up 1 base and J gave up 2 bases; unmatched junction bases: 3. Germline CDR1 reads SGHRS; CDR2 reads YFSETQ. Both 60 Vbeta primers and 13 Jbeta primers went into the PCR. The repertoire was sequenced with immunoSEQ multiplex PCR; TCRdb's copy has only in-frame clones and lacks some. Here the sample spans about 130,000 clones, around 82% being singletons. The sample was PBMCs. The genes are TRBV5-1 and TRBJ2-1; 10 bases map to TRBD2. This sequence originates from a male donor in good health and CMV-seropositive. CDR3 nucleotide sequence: TGCGCCAGCAGCTTGTTCCTAGCGGGGGCCTACAATGAGCAGTTCTTC. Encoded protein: CASSLFLAGAYNEQFF.